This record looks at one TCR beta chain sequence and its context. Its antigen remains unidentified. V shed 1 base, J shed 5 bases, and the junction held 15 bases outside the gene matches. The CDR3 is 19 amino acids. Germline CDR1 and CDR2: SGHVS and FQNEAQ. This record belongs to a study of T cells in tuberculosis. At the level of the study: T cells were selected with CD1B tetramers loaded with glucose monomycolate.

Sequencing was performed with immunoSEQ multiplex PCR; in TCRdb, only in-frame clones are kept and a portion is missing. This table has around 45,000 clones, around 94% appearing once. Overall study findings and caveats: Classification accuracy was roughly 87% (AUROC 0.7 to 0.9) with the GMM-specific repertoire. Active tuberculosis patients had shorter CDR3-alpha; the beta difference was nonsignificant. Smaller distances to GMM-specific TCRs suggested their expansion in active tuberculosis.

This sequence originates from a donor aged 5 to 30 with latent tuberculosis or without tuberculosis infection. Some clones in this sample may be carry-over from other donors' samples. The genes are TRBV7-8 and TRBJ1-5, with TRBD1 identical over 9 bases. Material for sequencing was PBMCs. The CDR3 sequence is CASSLVGDRETGADQPQHF. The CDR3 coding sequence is TGTGCCAGCAGCTTAGTCGGGGACAGGGAGACAGGGGCGGATCAGCCCCAGCATTTT.